The present T cell receptor (beta chain) was sequenced within a study of CDR3 diversity in severe acne. This CDR3 contains 14 residues. From germline, CDR1 is SGDLS and CDR2 YYNGEE. With 0 bases removed from V and 3 bases from J, the gap between germline ends came to 9 bases. In this sample, this clonotype is medium-sized. TCRdb fed the PCR reads into MiXCR, producing one record per CDR3 protein. Of some 90,000 distinct CDR3 sequences listed, roughly half are singletons. The chain combines TRBV9 with TRBJ1-2; D is unclear. The clonotype originates from a male donor in good health, serving as a control. The sample taken for sequencing was blood. As DNA, the CDR3 is TGTGCCAGCAGCGTAGAGGCGGAATACTATGGCTACACCTTC. Translating it yields CASSVEAEYYGYTF.